What follows are 20 T cell receptor beta chains derived from one specimen sequenced in a study of early T cells in non-severe SARS-CoV-2 infection. TCRdb itself ran the 5' RACE reads through MiXCR, one entry per CDR3 protein. This table has more than 45,000 distinct CDR3 sequences, 10% to 15% appearing once. What was sequenced was whole blood. The source of these receptors is an adult who was a healthcare worker with PCR-confirmed SARS-CoV-2 infection or an uninfected control (not recorded which).

This clonotype was seen repeatedly, ten times or more. The chain has TRBV19 and TRBJ2-3, with a weak D call TRBD2 (6 bases). The CDR3 has 11 amino acids. Germline-derived CDR1 and CDR2 are LNHDA and SQIVND (reference sequence). The germline V and J ends were trimmed by 5 bases and 10 bases, with 10 bases remaining between them. CDR3 sequence (DNA): TGTGCCAGTAGTTTAGGGGAGGCGCAGTATTTT. Its translation is CASSLGEAQYF.

This clonotype was seen only a few times. The chain carries TRBV10-3 and TRBJ2-7; 11 bases agree with TRBD2. This CDR3 is 15 amino acids long. From germline, CDR1 is ENHRY and CDR2 SYGVKD. Trimming removed 6 bases from V and 9 bases from J; junction bases left unmatched: 13. The CDR3 sequence is CAIRAGTSGGWGQYF. Here the CDR3 DNA reads TGTGCCATCAGGGCCGGGACTAGCGGAGGATGGGGGCAGTACTTC.

This clonotype turned up a few times. The chain carries TRBV5-1 and TRBJ1-3, with 9 nucleotides matching TRBD1. Germline V gene data show CDR1 as SGHRS and CDR2 as YFSETQ. V trimming: 0 bases; J trimming: 4 bases; junction bases outside the gene matches: 5. This CDR3 has 16 residues. CDR3 nucleotides: TGCGCCAGCAGCTTGGTAGGACAGGGGTCCGGAAACACCATATATTTT. Its translation is CASSLVGQGSGNTIYF.

This clonotype has a count of ten or more. This chain connects TRBV15 to TRBJ1-3, with 9 positions matching TRBD1. Germline V gene lookup returns CDR1 LNHNV and CDR2 YYDKDF (reference sequence). Trimming removed 1 base from V and 4 bases from J; junction bases left unmatched: 5. The CDR3 is 16 amino acids. The CDR3 loop is CATSRGDRAKGNTIYF. CDR3 bases: TGTGCCACCAGCAGAGGGGACAGGGCGAAAGGAAACACCATATATTTT. The complete variable domain, with remaining parts taken from reference TRBV15 and TRBJ1-3, reads DAMVIQNPRYQVTQFGKPVTLSCSQTLNHNVMYWYQQKSSQAPKLLFHYYDKDFNNEADTPDNFQSRRPNTSFCFLDIRSPGLGDTAMYLCATSRGDRAKGNTIYFGEGSWLTVV.

At least ten counts were recorded for this clonotype. CDR3 sequence (DNA): TGTGCCAGCTCACCATCAGGGGACAATCAGCCCCAGCATTTT. This sequence encodes CASSPSGDNQPQHF. The chain uses TRBV18 and TRBJ1-5; a possible D gene is TRBD1 (6 bases). Germline CDR1 is KGHSH and CDR2 is LQKENI. The V end was cut by 2 bases, the J end by 3 bases, with 8 bases between. CDR3 length: 14 residues. Based on the CDR3 plus reference TRBV18 and TRBJ1-5, the full variable domain is NAGVMQNPRHLVRRRGQEARLRCSPMKGHSHVYWYRQLPEEGLKFMVYLQKENIIDESGMPKERFSAEFPKEGPSILRIQQVVRGDSAAYFCASSPSGDNQPQHFGDGTRLSIL.

This clonotype was detected ten times or more. This chain links TRBV29-1 with TRBJ1-1, with unresolved D. The germline V gene has CDR1 SQVTM and CDR2 ANQGSEA. CDR3 length: 10 amino acids. The germline V and J ends were trimmed by 7 bases and 0 bases, with 3 bases remaining between them. CDR3 protein: CSGMNTEAFF. As DNA, the CDR3 is TGCAGCGGCATGAACACTGAAGCTTTCTTT.

This clonotype was counted many times. The chain joins TRBV4-3 to TRBJ1-1; no clear D. The CDR3 extends over 13 amino acids. Germline V gene sequence: CDR1 LGHNA, CDR2 YSLEER. The V and J ends lost 3 bases and 1 base respectively, with 6 bases between them. DNA for the CDR3: TGCGCCAGCAGCCAGGCAGGGAACACTGAAGCTTTCTTT. It is translated as CASSQAGNTEAFF.

The chain links TRBV5-1 to TRBJ2-4, with 9 bases matching TRBD1. Per germline, CDR1 SGHRS and CDR2 YFSETQ. Trimming removed 4 bases from V and 9 bases from J; junction bases left unmatched: 8. The CDR3 has 14 residues. In DNA, the CDR3 is TGCGCCAGCAGCCCACCGGGACAGGGCGGCATTCAGTACTTC. It codes for CASSPPGQGGIQYF.

In its sample, this clonotype was seen many times. The CDR3 DNA is TGTGCCAGCAGCGAAAGCGGACTCTACGAGCAGTACTTC. It encodes CASSESGLYEQYF. This chain joins TRBV9 and TRBJ2-7; tentatively, D is TRBD2 (5 bases). CDR3 size: 13 residues. Between the trimmed V and J ends, which lost 3 bases and 3 bases, there was a span of 10 bases. CDR1 and CDR2 (germline): SGDLS, YYNGEE.

This clonotype was detected a few times. For the CDR3, the DNA is TGTGCCAGCAGCTTAAGCGGGACGAACACCGGGGAGCTGTTTTTT. This codes for CASSLSGTNTGELFF. The chain combines TRBV11-3 with TRBJ2-2; the match to TRBD2 covers 7 bases. The CDR3 contains 15 residues. Germline-derived CDR1 and CDR2 are SGHNT and YENEEA. V lost 2 bases to trimming and J lost 0 bases; unmatched junction nucleotides: 0. The whole variable domain, remainder taken from reference TRBV11-3 and TRBJ2-2, is EAGVVQSPRYKIIEKKQPVAFWCNPISGHNTLYWYLQNLGQGPELLIRYENEEAVDDSQLPKDRFSAERLKGVDSTLKIQPAELGDSAVYLCASSLSGTNTGELFFGEGSRLTVL.

This clonotype was observed at least ten times. The rearrangement links TRBV10-2 to TRBJ1-6; 8 bases are shared with TRBD1. Germline assignment: CDR1 WSHSY and CDR2 SAAADI. The V gene end was trimmed by 8 bases and the J gene end by 0 bases; junction bases not matched to a gene: 9. The CDR3 spans 17 residues. CDR3 sequence (DNA): TGCGCCAGCTCAAGACAGGGGCCTAGCTCCTATAATTCACCCCTCCACTTT. It specifies CASSRQGPSSYNSPLHF.

The genes are TRBV20-1 and TRBJ2-1, with 10 bases fitting TRBD1. The CDR3 runs 12 residues. Germline values: CDR1 DFQATT, CDR2 SNEGSKA (reference sequence). With V trimmed by 8 bases and J by 5 bases, 3 bases remained unmatched. The CDR3 region has the DNA TGCAGTAGACAGGGGGCCAACAATGAGCAGTTCTTC. Residues: CSRQGANNEQFF.

This clonotype showed up just a few times. The chain combines TRBV5-5 with TRBJ2-3, with 7 bases identical to TRBD2. The CDR3 length is 13 residues. J was trimmed by 1 base and V by 4 bases; bases with no gene match: 0. CDR1 is SGHKS and CDR2 is YYEKEE in the germline V gene (reference sequence). For the CDR3, the DNA is TGTGCCAGCAGCGGACTAGGCACAGATACGCAGTATTTT. Protein sequence: CASSGLGTDTQYF.

The chain links TRBV9 to TRBJ1-3, with D hard to call. This CDR3 is built from 15 residues. The V end lost 0 bases, the J end lost 0 bases, and 7 bases lay between the germline ends. From germline, CDR1 is SGDLS and CDR2 YYNGEE. Written as DNA, the CDR3 is TGTGCCAGCAGCGTAGATAACAACTCTGGAAACACCATATATTTT. Translating gives CASSVDNNSGNTIYF.

This clonotype was recorded many times. The V gene is TRBV20-1, the J gene TRBJ1-4; D gene uncertain. V lost 2 bases and J 10 bases, leaving 20 bases between the germline ends. Germline V gives CDR1 DFQATT, CDR2 SNEGSKA (reference sequence). The CDR3 is made up of 15 amino acids. CDR3 region: CSARPLGLASAKLFF. The DNA for the CDR3 is TGCAGTGCTAGACCCCTGGGTTTGGCCTCGGCAAAACTGTTTTTT.

This clonotype turned up a few times. This rearrangement joins TRBV3-1 to TRBJ2-1; no clear D gene. V shed 3 bases and J shed 6 bases, with 12 bases lying between them. The CDR3 loop spans 14 amino acids. CDR1 and CDR2 from the germline V gene are LGHDT and YNNKEL (reference sequence). CDR3 in DNA: TGTGCCAGCAGCCATTTTCATAGTGCCAATGAGCAGTTCTTC. It translates to CASSHFHSANEQFF.

This clonotype was found a few times. The rearrangement uses TRBV7-2 and TRBJ2-5, with TRBD2 as a possible D gene (5 bases). With 1 base removed from V and 2 bases from J, the gap between germline ends came to 11 bases. CDR1 is SGHTA and CDR2 is FQGNSA in the germline V gene. The CDR3 totals 15 residues. Here the CDR3 DNA reads TGTGCCAGCAGCTTAGATGGCAGGACTCAAGAGACCCAGTACTTC. Protein product: CASSLDGRTQETQYF.

The J gene is TRBJ1-3, the V gene TRBV12-3 or TRBV12-4, with D perhaps matching TRBD1 (6 bases). The CDR3 spans 16 residues. The germline V and J ends were trimmed by 6 bases and 1 base, with 16 bases remaining between them. Written as DNA, the CDR3 is TGTGCCAGCAGCGAAAGGGGGATCCTATCTGGAAACACCATATATTTT. It encodes CASSERGILSGNTIYF.

The genes are TRBV5-1 and TRBJ2-1; 11 nucleotides agree with TRBD2. Germline CDR1 SGHRS, CDR2 YFSETQ. This CDR3 contains 16 residues. Unmatched junction bases numbered 4, after V lost 0 bases and J lost 5 bases. CDR3 in amino acids: CASSLGRGLADNEQFF. As DNA, the CDR3 is TGCGCCAGCAGCTTGGGGAGGGGACTAGCGGACAATGAGCAGTTCTTC. The full variable domain, completed using reference TRBV5-1 and TRBJ2-1, is KAGVTQTPRYLIKTRGQQVTLSCSPISGHRSVSWYQQTPGQGLQFLFEYFSETQRNKGNFPGRFSGRQFSNSRSEMNVSTLELGDSALYLCASSLGRGLADNEQFFGPGTRLTVL.

This rearrangement joins TRBV12-3 or TRBV12-4 to TRBJ1-3; the D gene is possibly TRBD1 (6 bases). The CDR3 contains 14 residues. V lost 10 bases to trimming and J lost 2 bases, with 15 bases between them. This chain's CDR3 is CAIRNGGPGNTIYF. The CDR3 DNA is TGTGCCATTCGTAACGGGGGGCCTGGAAACACCATATATTTT.